This paragraph covers one T cell receptor beta chain sequence. Its antigen is not known. This sample is part of a study of identical twins. TCRdb processed the 5' RACE reads anew with MiXCR; each CDR3 protein has one entry. The profile covers 1.5 million to 2 million distinct CDR3 sequences, with about 32% appearing a single time and approximately 0.29% taken by the ten largest. The V end was cut by 3 bases, the J end by 1 base, with 18 bases between. CDR1 and CDR2 from the germline V gene are SGHNT and YENEEA. This CDR3 has 17 residues. Regarding the study as a whole: In beta out-of-frame sequences, the excess sharing between twins was weaker.

Specimen: cord blood. This TCR came from a newborn girl in good health. The chain carries TRBV11-3 and TRBJ1-1; tentatively, D is TRBD1 (5 bases). Written as DNA, the CDR3 is TGTGCCAGCAGCTTGGGGATGCCGGGGGGAACGAACACTGAAGCTTTCTTT. Protein: CASSLGMPGGTNTEAFF.